The 29 T cell receptor beta chains below were found in one sample sequenced in a study of early T cells in non-severe SARS-CoV-2 infection. TCRdb re-called the 5' RACE reads with MiXCR, one entry per CDR3 protein. The table records about 77,000 distinct CDR3 sequences, 9% to 15% of them present only once. Sequenced here: whole blood, sampled at baseline. The receptors shown here come from an adult who was a healthcare worker with PCR-confirmed SARS-CoV-2 infection or an uninfected control (not recorded which). The donor label of this sample is uncertain.

The V and J genes are TRBV12-3 or TRBV12-4 and TRBJ2-5, with a weak D call TRBD2 (5 bases). The CDR3 loop spans 14 amino acids. The ends were cut back, 7 bases at V and 4 bases at J, with 16 bases in the middle. In DNA form, the CDR3 reads TGTGCCAGCACCGCCGGGAAAGCGACAGAGACCCAGTACTTC. Protein: CASTAGKATETQYF.

This clonotype was detected a few times. This chain uses TRBV2 with TRBJ2-4; tentative D call: TRBD2 (5 bases). CDR3 size: 15 residues. The germline V gene encodes CDR1 SNHLY and CDR2 FYNNEI. Trimming took off 0 bases at V and 0 bases at J, with 6 bases between the two ends. The CDR3 DNA reads as TGTGCCAGCAGTGAAGCCCGGGGAGCCAAAAACATTCAGTACTTC. It yields the protein CASSEARGAKNIQYF.

This clonotype was counted only a few times. This sequence joins TRBV30 and TRBJ2-7, with 7 nucleotides matching TRBD1. The CDR3 covers 13 residues. Trimming at V came to 2 bases and at J to 6 bases, leaving 7 bases not matched to a gene. Germline V lookup: CDR1 GTSNPN, CDR2 SVGIG (reference sequence). The CDR3 loop is CAWSKSGGGEQYF. DNA for the CDR3: TGTGCCTGGAGTAAGTCAGGGGGTGGCGAGCAGTACTTC.

This clonotype came up a few times. The genes are TRBV7-9 and TRBJ2-7, with D unclear. Trimming removed 3 bases at V and 2 bases at J, with 5 bases between. This CDR3 spans 12 amino acids. CDR1 and CDR2 (germline): SEHNR, FQNEAQ (reference sequence). The CDR3 bases are TGTGCCAGCAGCTTTCGGCCCTACGAGCAGTACTTC. It encodes CASSFRPYEQYF.

The chain uses TRBV20-1 and TRBJ2-7; 13 bases map to TRBD2. The CDR3 is 15 residues long. The V segment lost 7 bases and the J segment 8 bases; nucleotides outside the gene matches: 14. Germline V gene sequence: CDR1 DFQATT, CDR2 SNEGSKA (reference sequence). CDR3 amino acids: CSDPRLGLAGLKQYF. CDR3 nucleotide sequence: TGCAGTGACCCTCGCCTGGGACTAGCGGGACTTAAGCAGTACTTC.

The table lists this clonotype with a few counts. The rearrangement links TRBV6-1 to TRBJ2-7, with TRBD2 as a possible D gene (6 bases). Trimming shortened V by 7 bases and J by 2 bases, and 18 bases separated the two germline ends. Germline CDR1 reads MNHNS; CDR2 reads SASEGT. The CDR3 has 15 amino acids. The CDR3 sequence is CASTPMDSGTYEQYF. CDR3 bases: TGTGCCAGCACCCCAATGGATAGCGGAACCTACGAGCAGTACTTC.

This clonotype was seen more than once but under ten times. The rearrangement links TRBV19 to TRBJ2-5; 8 bases align to TRBD1. After removal of 3 bases from V and 1 base from J, the junction contained 10 bases not matched to a gene. CDR3 length equals 17 residues. In germline, CDR1 is LNHDA, CDR2 SQIVND (reference sequence). The CDR3 DNA sequence: TGTGCCAGTAGTATTTCTGCCAGGGGGCAGTTCCAAGAGACCCAGTACTTC. It is translated as CASSISARGQFQETQYF.

J is TRBJ2-5 and V is TRBV24-1; D not resolved. The CDR3 extends over 13 amino acids. Germline V gene sequence: CDR1 KGHDR, CDR2 SFDVKD. V was shortened by 3 bases and J by 1 base, with 5 bases between the two germline ends. The CDR3 DNA reads TGTGCCACCAGTGATGCCAGCCAAGAGACCCAGTACTTC. Translation gives CATSDASQETQYF.

V gene TRBV19 combines with J gene TRBJ2-5; 9 nucleotides line up with TRBD2. Per the germline V gene, CDR1 is LNHDA and CDR2 is SQIVND (reference sequence). This CDR3 is built from 17 residues. Trimming cost V 4 bases and J 0 bases; bases outside gene matches: 9. CDR3 loop: CASSTGPGLANQETQYF. The CDR3 DNA reads as TGTGCCAGTAGTACCGGACCCGGACTAGCGAACCAAGAGACCCAGTACTTC.

In DNA form, the CDR3 reads TGCAGCGTTGTTCACAGAGAAGCTTTCTTT. It codes for CSVVHREAFF. The chain combines TRBV29-1 with TRBJ1-1; D gene uncertain. This CDR3 has 10 amino acids. The germline V gene encodes CDR1 SQVTM and CDR2 ANQGSEA. The V end was cut by 4 bases, the J end by 8 bases, with 8 bases between.

This sequence joins TRBV4-2 and TRBJ2-3; TRBD2 might be the D (6 bases). CDR1 and CDR2 from the germline V gene are LGHNA and YNFKEQ. V dropped 0 bases and J dropped 0 bases, with 13 bases sitting between them. CDR3 length equals 17 residues. CDR3 coding DNA: TGTGCCAGCAGCCAAGAGGGCGGGGCCGGGAGCACAGATACGCAGTATTTT. Residues: CASSQEGGAGSTDTQYF.

This chain connects TRBV7-3 to TRBJ2-2; no clear D gene. Deletions cut 2 bases from V and 2 bases from J, with 6 bases between. CDR1 is SGHTA, CDR2 FQGTGA, per germline. The CDR3 length is 14 residues. The CDR3 here is CASSLSFNTGELFF. The CDR3 DNA follows: TGTGCCAGCAGCTTATCTTTCAACACCGGGGAGCTGTTTTTT.

This clonotype has only a few counts. The rearrangement links TRBV20-1 to TRBJ2-4; D is perhaps TRBD2 (5 bases). CDR3 length: 15 amino acids. The V end was cut by 2 bases, the J end by 0 bases, with 11 bases between. Germline V lookup: CDR1 DFQATT, CDR2 SNEGSKA (reference sequence). CDR3 region: CSARTGSLAKNIQYF. In nucleotides, the CDR3 is TGCAGTGCTAGAACGGGATCCCTAGCCAAAAACATTCAGTACTTC.

This clonotype was recorded at least ten times. This chain uses TRBV9 with TRBJ2-6, with 12 bases fitting TRBD2. The V gene end was trimmed by 4 bases and the J gene end by 0 bases; junction bases not matched to a gene: 2. CDR1 is SGDLS, CDR2 YYNGEE, per germline. The CDR3 spans 17 residues. Written as DNA, the CDR3 is TGTGCCAGCAGCCCGACTAGCGGGGGCTCTGGGGCCAACGTCCTGACTTTC. Translated, it gives CASSPTSGGSGANVLTF.

This clonotype was counted at least ten times. The rearrangement joins TRBV9 to TRBJ1-1; D unresolved. This CDR3 region has 12 residues. CDR1 SGDLS and CDR2 YYNGEE come from the germline V gene. The V gene lost 3 bases and the J gene lost 1 base, with 4 bases spanning the gap. The CDR3 spells CASSAWNTEAFF. CDR3 DNA: TGTGCCAGCAGCGCATGGAACACTGAAGCTTTCTTT.

This clonotype was recorded many times. The V and J genes are TRBV19 and TRBJ2-1, with D maybe TRBD2 (6 bases). V was cut by 3 bases and J by 5 bases, with 8 bases left in between. There are 13 residues in the CDR3. Per the germline V gene, CDR1 is LNHDA and CDR2 is SQIVND (reference sequence). CDR3 loop: CASSIGGNNEQFF. The CDR3 bases are TGTGCCAGTAGTATTGGCGGGAACAATGAGCAGTTCTTC.

This clonotype was seen ten or more times. The chain recombines TRBV7-2 with TRBJ1-3; D gene ambiguous. This CDR3 region has 13 residues. Per the germline V gene, CDR1 is SGHTA and CDR2 is FQGNSA. Trimming pared 7 bases from V and 4 bases from J, leaving 11 bases between. The CDR3 DNA is TGTGCCAGCAAATCTTACAGAGGAAACACCATATATTTT. Translating it yields CASKSYRGNTIYF.

There are many counts of this clonotype. This chain connects TRBV6-5 to TRBJ1-1; D is uncertain. Germline lookup yields CDR1 MNHEY and CDR2 SVGAGI. With 0 bases removed from V and 4 bases from J, the gap between germline ends came to 12 bases. The CDR3 is 15 residues long. The CDR3 here is CASSYSGGKATEAFF. In DNA form, the CDR3 reads TGTGCCAGCAGTTACTCAGGAGGGAAGGCCACTGAAGCTTTCTTT.

The chain has TRBV4-1 and TRBJ2-4; 13 nucleotides line up with TRBD2. Germline V lookup: CDR1 MGHRA, CDR2 YSYEKL. V was pared by 1 base and J by 0 bases, with 3 bases of the junction left unmatched. CDR3 length: 18 residues. The CDR3 bases are TGCGCCAGCAGCCAAGGACTAGCGGGGGGCTTAGCCAAAAACATTCAGTACTTC. Its translation: CASSQGLAGGLAKNIQYF.

This clonotype showed up just a few times. The chain couples TRBV19 to TRBJ2-1; D is unresolved. Germline assignment: CDR1 LNHDA and CDR2 SQIVND (reference sequence). This CDR3 has 13 amino acids. V lost 3 bases, J lost 2 bases, and 5 bases lay in between. The CDR3 spells CASSIDAYNEQFF. The CDR3 DNA reads as TGTGCCAGTAGTATTGATGCCTACAATGAGCAGTTCTTC. The whole variable domain, remainder taken from reference TRBV19 and TRBJ2-1, is DGGITQSPKYLFRKEGQNVTLSCEQNLNHDAMYWYRQDPGQGLRLIYYSQIVNDFQKGDIAEGYSVSREKKESFPLTVTSAQKNPTAFYLCASSIDAYNEQFFGPGTRLTVL.

For this clonotype: No DNA is shown, since the ends of the CDR3 on it are uncertain; the CDR3 is the one TCRdb lists. The chain links TRBV6-5 to TRBJ2-2; no check of the table's D call, TRBD1, against the DNA was made. The CDR3 has 17 residues if both end residues are counted. Germline CDR1 reads MNHEY; CDR2 reads SVGAGI. The CDR3 region is CASSSGRGIRNTGSCFF.

V and J are TRBV7-2 and TRBJ2-7; 10 nucleotides align to TRBD2. This CDR3 is 14 amino acids long. V gave up 3 bases and J gave up 3 bases; unmatched junction bases: 2. CDR1 and CDR2 from the germline V gene are SGHTA and FQGNSA. In DNA form, the CDR3 reads TGTGCCAGCAGCTTGGGGACTAGCGTCTACGAGCAGTACTTC. It translates to CASSLGTSVYEQYF.

The chain couples TRBV12-5 to TRBJ1-2; D may be TRBD1 (5 bases). The germline V gene has CDR1 LGHNT and CDR2 FRNRAP. CDR3 size: 14 residues. The ends were cut back, 3 bases at V and 3 bases at J, with 11 bases in the middle. CDR3 protein: CASGLSGPDYGYTF. The DNA of the CDR3 is TGTGCTAGTGGTTTATCGGGGCCGGACTATGGCTACACCTTC.

In its sample, this clonotype was seen a few times. This chain links TRBV12-3 or TRBV12-4 with TRBJ1-1; D unresolved. V shed 4 bases and J shed 2 bases, with 11 bases lying between them. The CDR3 runs to 14 residues. CDR3 bases: TGTGCCAGCAGTTCTTCCTGGGATAACACTGAAGCTTTCTTT. Translating gives CASSSSWDNTEAFF.

This clonotype turned up a few times. The chain links TRBV19 to TRBJ2-3; tentatively, D is TRBD2 (5 bases). CDR1 and CDR2 from the germline V gene are LNHDA and SQIVND (reference sequence). There are 13 residues in the CDR3. Trimming left V 5 bases short and J 3 bases short, with 9 bases between. The CDR3 DNA reads as TGTGCCAGTAGTCGAGAGGGAACAGATACGCAGTATTTT. This codes for CASSREGTDTQYF.

This clonotype was counted many times. The rearrangement links TRBV7-9 to TRBJ1-5; 7 bases are shared with TRBD1. In germline, CDR1 is SEHNR, CDR2 FQNEAQ (reference sequence). The length of the CDR3 is 14 residues. V lost 6 bases to trimming and J lost 4 bases; unmatched junction nucleotides: 6. The CDR3 protein is CASSWDSSNQPQHF. The CDR3 DNA follows: TGTGCCAGCAGTTGGGACAGCTCTAATCAGCCCCAGCATTTT.

The table lists this clonotype with many counts. The rearrangement joins TRBV5-5 to TRBJ2-1; no reliable D call. V was cut by 1 base and J by 3 bases, with 17 bases left in between. CDR3 length: 17 residues. From germline, CDR1 is SGHKS and CDR2 YYEKEE (reference sequence). The CDR3 region has the DNA TGTGCCAGCAGCTTGTATCGAGCTCCACCCATCTACAATGAGCAGTTCTTC. It specifies CASSLYRAPPIYNEQFF.

This clonotype was seen only a few times. This chain joins TRBV9 and TRBJ2-7; 8 bases are shared with TRBD2. Trimming removed 3 bases from V and 4 bases from J; junction bases left unmatched: 6. This CDR3 region has 14 residues. CDR1 is SGDLS and CDR2 is YYNGEE in the germline V gene. The CDR3 DNA is TGTGCCAGCAGCGAATGGGCGGGGGGATACGAGCAGTACTTC. Its translation is CASSEWAGGYEQYF.

This clonotype was detected a few times. The chain joins TRBV5-1 to TRBJ2-3; D is possibly TRBD2 (6 bases). This CDR3 region has 15 residues. Trimming shortened V by 2 bases and J by 1 base, and 11 bases separated the two germline ends. Germline CDR1 is SGHRS and CDR2 is YFSETQ. CDR3 region: CASSFSGVGTDTQYF. The CDR3 coding sequence is TGCGCCAGCAGCTTTTCGGGAGTGGGCACAGATACGCAGTATTTT.